A single T cell receptor (beta chain) is shown here with its context. The CDR3 has 13 amino acids. Per the germline V gene, CDR1 is SGHRS and CDR2 is YFSETQ. V was shortened by 4 bases and J by 0 bases, with 7 bases between the two germline ends. These data come from a study of blood T cell repertoires in COVID-19. Turning to the study itself: Acute and convalescent COVID-19 samples came from the United States, Italy and Spain. PBMCs, B-cell-depleted T cells, or T cells were the source of the cDNA or gDNA that made up the material.

Authors' methods: Estimation of nucleated cell counts was performed using reference gene primer amplification. Method: immunoSEQ multiplex PCR; TCRdb's copy keeps in-frame clones and lacks some. V and J calls and clone size follow that table, whereas D and trimming were derived from the DNA. The table shows about 150,000 clones, with 84% occurring only once. The rearrangement uses TRBV5-1 and TRBJ1-1; D is unresolved. This receptor was obtained from a woman aged 45-60 years with acute or convalescent COVID-19. Sequenced material: peripheral blood. The CDR3 loop reads CASSQGVNTEAFF. CDR3 DNA: TGCGCCAGCAGCCAAGGAGTGAACACTGAAGCTTTCTTT.